These 20 T cell receptor beta chains share one sample of origin, sequenced in a study of cytomegalovirus exposure and HLA in healthy donors. The method was immunoSEQ multiplex PCR; TCRdb's version includes in-frame clones alone and lacks a portion of them. The sample has about 160,000 clones, roughly nine tenths seen once. Sequenced input: PBMCs. The source of these receptors is a woman between 18 and 29 years old in good health and CMV-seropositive.

V usage is TRBV2 and J usage is TRBJ2-1; TRBD1 is a possible D gene (5 bases). Per the germline V gene, CDR1 is SNHLY and CDR2 is FYNNEI. V lost 6 bases and J 9 bases, leaving 9 bases between the germline ends. The CDR3 is made up of 11 amino acids. This CDR3 is CASRVGVEQFF. CDR3 in DNA: TGTGCCAGCAGAGTAGGGGTTGAGCAGTTCTTC.

The CDR3 spells CATWTNWSPYEQYF. The CDR3 DNA reads as TGTGCCACTTGGACTAATTGGTCTCCCTACGAGCAGTACTTC. The chain links TRBV28 to TRBJ2-7; possibly TRBD2 for D (6 bases). The V gene lost 10 bases and the J gene lost 2 bases, with 18 bases spanning the gap. Germline V CDR1 and CDR2: MDHEN, SYDVKM. The CDR3 sequence is 14 residues long.

J is TRBJ2-7 and V is TRBV28; 10 bases agree with TRBD1. V lost 4 bases, J lost 4 bases, and 10 bases stayed unmatched. This CDR3 is 16 amino acids long. CDR1 and CDR2 from the germline V gene are MDHEN and SYDVKM. The CDR3 reads CASSSTPGQGIYEQYF. The CDR3 DNA reads TGTGCCAGCAGTTCGACACCGGGACAGGGGATATACGAGCAGTACTTC. Based on the CDR3 plus reference TRBV28 and TRBJ2-7, the full variable domain is DVKVTQSSRYLVKRTGEKVFLECVQDMDHENMFWYRQDPGLGLRLIYFSYDVKMKEKGDIPEGYSVSREKKERFSLILESASTNQTSMYLCASSSTPGQGIYEQYFGPGTRLTVT.

The chain recombines TRBV5-1 with TRBJ2-2; 8 nucleotides agree with TRBD1. This CDR3 has 18 residues. The ends lost 4 bases at V and 1 base at J; junction bases unmatched: 12. In germline, CDR1 is SGHRS, CDR2 YFSETQ. CDR3 amino acids: CASSPADRVLLNTGELFF. The CDR3, as DNA: TGCGCCAGCAGCCCGGCGGACAGGGTTCTTCTGAACACCGGGGAGCTGTTTTTT.

The rearrangement uses TRBV11-1 and TRBJ1-2; D is ambiguous. The CDR3 contains 11 residues. The germline gives CDR1 SGHAT, CDR2 FQDESV (reference sequence). V lost 1 base, J lost 7 bases, and 4 bases lay in between. The CDR3: CASSLGGGYTF. The CDR3 nucleotides are TGTGCCAGCAGCTTAGGAGGTGGCTACACCTTC.

The V and J genes are TRBV4-1 and TRBJ2-1; TRBD2 matches 9 bases. Germline V gene data show CDR1 as MGHRA and CDR2 as YSYEKL. The J segment lost 5 bases and the V segment lost 3 bases, leaving 8 bases of the junction unmatched. The CDR3 extends over 16 amino acids. Here the CDR3 reads CASSHGGGAYDNEQFF. The CDR3, as DNA: TGCGCCAGCAGCCATGGCGGGGGGGCCTACGACAATGAGCAGTTCTTC.

The V gene is TRBV10-2, the J gene TRBJ2-5; D remains unclear. Trimming left V 2 bases short and J 3 bases short, with 7 bases between. Germline assignment: CDR1 WSHSY and CDR2 SAAADI. The CDR3 runs to 13 residues. As DNA, the CDR3 is TGCGCCAGCAGTGAGAACACCAAAGAGACCCAGTACTTC. Encoded protein: CASSENTKETQYF.

J is TRBJ2-5 and V is TRBV5-1; the match to TRBD2 covers 11 bases. The junction had 9 bases not matched to a gene; V was cut back by 4 bases and J by 1 base. CDR1 is SGHRS and CDR2 is YFSETQ in the germline V gene. CDR3 size: 17 residues. CDR3: CASSTTTSGRFQETQYF. The DNA for the CDR3 is TGCGCCAGCAGCACCACCACTAGCGGGAGATTCCAAGAGACCCAGTACTTC.

The chain uses TRBV2 and TRBJ1-1, with D possibly being TRBD1 (6 bases). The CDR3 sequence is 11 residues long. Trimming took off 4 bases at V and 9 bases at J, with 9 bases between the two ends. From germline, CDR1 is SNHLY and CDR2 FYNNEI. Here the CDR3 reads CASSADSQAFF. The CDR3 region has the DNA TGTGCCAGCAGTGCGGACAGCCAAGCTTTCTTT.

The chain joins TRBV20-1 to TRBJ2-3; tentative D call: TRBD2 (6 bases). CDR1 and CDR2 from the germline V gene are DFQATT and SNEGSKA (reference sequence). CDR3 length: 11 amino acids. V lost 2 bases and J lost 6, with 6 bases in between. CDR3 in DNA: TGCAGTGCTAGACTAGCGGATACGCAGTATTTT. It specifies CSARLADTQYF.

This rearrangement joins TRBV2 to TRBJ1-4, with D possibly TRBD1 on 5 matching bases. Looked up from germline, CDR1 is SNHLY and CDR2 is FYNNEI. The CDR3 is made up of 15 amino acids. V gave up 2 bases and J gave up 4 bases, with 11 bases separating them. The CDR3 sequence: CASSETRGDNEKLFF. The CDR3 nucleotides read TGTGCCAGCAGTGAAACGCGGGGGGATAATGAAAAACTGTTTTTT.

V is TRBV7-9 and J is TRBJ1-3, with D possibly TRBD1 on 5 matching bases. The V gene lost 3 bases and the J gene lost 0 bases, with 9 bases spanning the gap. CDR1 SEHNR and CDR2 FQNEAQ come from the germline V gene (reference sequence). The CDR3 is 15 residues long. CDR3 in DNA: TGTGCCAGCAGCTTCTGGACAATCTCTGGAAACACCATATATTTT. This sequence encodes CASSFWTISGNTIYF.

CDR3 nucleotides: TGTGCCAGCAAGGTAGCGTTAACCTACGAGCAGTACTTC. It yields the protein CASKVALTYEQYF. This chain links TRBV2 with TRBJ2-7, with D perhaps TRBD2 (5 bases). Trimming took 7 bases from V and 2 from J, leaving 12 bases between them. Germline V CDR1 and CDR2: SNHLY, FYNNEI. The CDR3 consists of 13 residues. The variable domain in full, completed from reference TRBV2 and TRBJ2-7, reads EPEVTQTPSHQVTQMGQEVILRCVPISNHLYFYWYRQILGQKVEFLVSFYNNEISEKSEIFDDQFSVERPDGSNFTLKIRSTKLEDSAMYFCASKVALTYEQYFGPGTRLTVT.

The V and J genes are TRBV28 and TRBJ1-2, with 7 bases aligning to TRBD1. There are 14 residues in the CDR3. After removal of 5 bases from V and 2 bases from J, the junction contained 5 bases not matched to a gene. The germline V gene encodes CDR1 MDHEN and CDR2 SYDVKM. CDR3 in DNA: TGTGCCAGCAGTGTTAACAGGGGAAACTATGGCTACACCTTC. Amino acids: CASSVNRGNYGYTF.

The V gene is TRBV19, the J gene TRBJ2-7; TRBD1 matches 7 bases. Unmatched junction bases numbered 8, after V lost 6 bases and J lost 0 bases. Germline V CDR1 and CDR2: LNHDA, SQIVND (reference sequence). The CDR3 has 15 residues. The DNA for the CDR3 is TGTGCCAGTAGAAACGGGACAGCGTCCTCCTACGAGCAGTACTTC. Protein sequence: CASRNGTASSYEQYF. Based on the CDR3 plus reference TRBV19 and TRBJ2-7, the full variable domain is DGGITQSPKYLFRKEGQNVTLSCEQNLNHDAMYWYRQDPGQGLRLIYYSQIVNDFQKGDIAEGYSVSREKKESFPLTVTSAQKNPTAFYLCASRNGTASSYEQYFGPGTRLTVT.

The J gene is TRBJ1-5, the V gene TRBV5-6; the D is unclear. Germline V gives CDR1 SGHDT, CDR2 YYEEEE. Trimming took off 2 bases at V and 5 bases at J, with 5 bases between the two ends. There are 12 residues in the CDR3. CDR3 bases: TGTGCCAGCAGCTTTATGTATCAGCCCCAGCATTTT. This codes for CASSFMYQPQHF.

The rearrangement links TRBV6-4 to TRBJ2-2; D perhaps matches TRBD2 (6 bases). The length of the CDR3 is 14 residues. Looked up from germline, CDR1 is MRHNA and CDR2 is SNTAGT. V shed 6 bases and J shed 6 bases, with 14 bases lying between them. The CDR3 loop reads CASRYFPGAGELFF. In DNA form, the CDR3 reads TGTGCCAGCAGATACTTTCCGGGGGCCGGGGAGCTGTTTTTT.

The chain carries TRBV4-2 and TRBJ1-4; D is undetermined. Germline CDR1 and CDR2: LGHNA and YNFKEQ. This CDR3 comprises 17 residues. The V and J ends lost 0 bases and 4 bases respectively, with 15 bases between them. CDR3 sequence (DNA): TGTGCCAGCAGCCAAGATGGGCGTGCGAATAGTAATGAAAAACTGTTTTTT. This sequence encodes CASSQDGRANSNEKLFF.

The V call is TRBV18, the J call TRBJ1-2; possibly TRBD1 for D (5 bases). Germline V gene lookup returns CDR1 KGHSH and CDR2 LQKENI. There are 14 residues in the CDR3. Trimming cost V 3 bases and J 3 bases, with 11 bases left between them. The CDR3 reads CASSPEGSHYGYTF. The CDR3 region has the DNA TGTGCCAGCTCACCGGAGGGGAGCCACTATGGCTACACCTTC.

This sequence joins TRBV7-9 and TRBJ1-2; possible D gene TRBD1, 5 bases. The CDR3 sequence is 14 residues long. CDR1 is SEHNR, CDR2 FQNEAQ, per germline (reference sequence). Trimming removed 4 bases at V and 3 bases at J, with 12 bases between. The DNA for the CDR3 is TGTGCCAGCAGCTCCGGGGGGACTGACTATGGCTACACCTTC. This translates into CASSSGGTDYGYTF.